One and the same sample provided the 28 T cell receptor beta chains below, sequenced in a study of blood T cell repertoires in COVID-19. TCRdb's table, derived via immunoSEQ multiplex PCR, lists solely in-frame clones and lacks some. The sample consists of 210,000 or so clones, 70% to 90% of them appearing once. Sequencing input: peripheral blood. These receptor sequences come from a man aged 18 to 35 with active or convalescent COVID-19.

The rearrangement joins TRBV9 to TRBJ2-1; 11 positions agree with TRBD1. The CDR3 loop spans 18 amino acids. V shed 0 bases, J shed 0 bases, and the junction held 5 bases outside the gene matches. CDR1 is SGDLS, CDR2 YYNGEE, per germline. This chain's CDR3 is CASSVVGTGGYSYNEQFF. CDR3 DNA sequence: TGTGCCAGCAGCGTAGTAGGGACAGGGGGATACTCCTACAATGAGCAGTTCTTC.

The rearrangement links TRBV19 to TRBJ1-5; 7 bases align to TRBD1. Germline assignment: CDR1 LNHDA and CDR2 SQIVND (reference sequence). The CDR3 consists of 15 residues. J was trimmed by 6 bases and V by 0 bases; bases with no gene match: 5. Here the CDR3 reads CASSIDQGGLQPQHF. The CDR3, as DNA: TGTGCCAGTAGTATAGATCAGGGGGGCCTTCAGCCCCAGCATTTT.

The gene calls are TRBV3-1 (or the pseudogene TRBV3-2) and TRBJ2-7; 8 nucleotides agree with TRBD1. Germline CDR1 reads LGHDT; CDR2 reads YNNKEL (reference sequence). The CDR3 spans 15 residues. V lost 4 bases to trimming and J lost 3 bases; unmatched junction nucleotides: 8. In DNA, the CDR3 is TGTGCCAGCAGCCCCGCCGGACAGGGAAACTACGAGCAGTACTTC. This gives the protein CASSPAGQGNYEQYF.

This rearrangement joins TRBV12-3 or TRBV12-4 to TRBJ2-3; no reliable D call. Trimming stripped 10 bases from V and 1 base from J, with 12 bases between. The CDR3 is made up of 13 amino acids. CDR3 loop: CAIGWMGTDTQYF. The CDR3 DNA reads TGTGCCATCGGGTGGATGGGCACAGATACGCAGTATTTT.

The chain has TRBV5-1 and TRBJ2-1; a possible D gene is TRBD2 (6 bases). This CDR3 is 14 amino acids long. CDR1 is SGHRS, CDR2 YFSETQ, per germline. The germline V and J ends were trimmed by 5 bases and 7 bases, with 16 bases remaining between them. The CDR3 region has the DNA TGCGCCAGCAGTTACGCGGGACCTGGGAATGAGCAGTTCTTC. Translation: CASSYAGPGNEQFF. Full variable domain (rest looked up from reference TRBV5-1 and TRBJ2-1): KAGVTQTPRYLIKTRGQQVTLSCSPISGHRSVSWYQQTPGQGLQFLFEYFSETQRNKGNFPGRFSGRQFSNSRSEMNVSTLELGDSALYLCASSYAGPGNEQFFGPGTRLTVL.

This clone was observed a single time. This chain joins TRBV4-2 and TRBJ1-6; 12 bases agree with TRBD1. The V and J ends lost 0 bases and 8 bases, in that order; junction bases with no gene match: 2. The CDR3 is 16 amino acids. Germline loops: CDR1 LGHNA, CDR2 YNFKEQ. CDR3 coding DNA: TGTGCCAGCAGCCAAGATCGGGACAGGGGGCATTCACCCCTCCACTTT. This codes for CASSQDRDRGHSPLHF.

The sample holds one count of this clone. The chain is built from TRBV6-5 and TRBJ2-7, with D possibly TRBD1 on 7 matching bases. V was trimmed by 7 bases and J by 5 bases, leaving 12 bases between them. This CDR3 has 12 amino acids. The germline V gene has CDR1 MNHEY and CDR2 SVGAGI. The CDR3: CASTGGQNEQYF. Written as DNA, the CDR3 is TGTGCCAGCACAGGGGGGCAGAACGAGCAGTACTTC.

This clone was picked up many times. The rearrangement uses TRBV4-3 and TRBJ2-3; TRBD2 matches 7 bases. Per the germline V gene, CDR1 is LGHNA and CDR2 is YSLEER. CDR3 length: 17 residues. J lost 2 bases, V lost 1 base, and 9 bases had no gene match. The CDR3 DNA reads TGCGCCAGCAGCCAAGGAGGGAGGGAGTTGAACACAGATACGCAGTATTTT. This gives the protein CASSQGGRELNTDTQYF.

Here the CDR3 DNA reads TGTGCCAGCAGTGAACCCGGGACAGTCTATAATTCACCCCTCCACTTT. Residues: CASSEPGTVYNSPLHF. The chain links TRBV25-1 to TRBJ1-6, with TRBD1 matching 7 bases. This CDR3 has 16 residues. The germline gives CDR1 MGHDK, CDR2 SYGVNS. After removal of 2 bases from V and 3 bases from J, the junction contained 4 bases not matched to a gene.

The CDR3 loop reads CASSSRGMENSPLHF. CDR3 coding DNA: TGTGCCAGTAGTAGCAGGGGAATGGAGAATTCACCCCTCCACTTT. The chain joins TRBV19 to TRBJ1-6; D is perhaps TRBD1 (6 bases). This CDR3 comprises 15 residues. Germline V gives CDR1 LNHDA, CDR2 SQIVND (reference sequence). V lost 4 bases and J 7 bases, leaving 14 bases between the germline ends. Based on the CDR3 plus reference TRBV19 and TRBJ1-6, the full variable domain is DGGITQSPKYLFRKEGQNVTLSCEQNLNHDAMYWYRQDPGQGLRLIYYSQIVNDFQKGDIAEGYSVSREKKESFPLTVTSAQKNPTAFYLCASSSRGMENSPLHFGNGTRLTVT.

The chain employs TRBV5-8 and TRBJ2-5; D is undetermined. V was pared by 0 bases and J by 0 bases, with 6 bases between. This CDR3 comprises 14 residues. Looked up from germline, CDR1 is SGHTS and CDR2 is YDEGEE. The CDR3 reads CASSLVTDQETQYF. The DNA of the CDR3 is TGTGCCAGCAGCTTGGTTACGGACCAAGAGACCCAGTACTTC.

This rearrangement joins TRBV4-2 to TRBJ2-1, with 7 bases fitting TRBD1. The CDR3 runs to 15 residues. The V and J ends lost 1 base and 7 bases, in that order; junction bases with no gene match: 7. Per germline, CDR1 LGHNA and CDR2 YNFKEQ. The CDR3 is CASSQAQGDGNEQFF. CDR3 DNA sequence: TGTGCCAGCAGCCAAGCGCAGGGGGACGGAAATGAGCAGTTCTTC.

This rearrangement joins TRBV29-1 to TRBJ1-1, with 8 bases identical to TRBD1. CDR3 size: 16 residues. Germline CDR1 SQVTM, CDR2 ANQGSEA. Trimming at V came to 4 bases and at J to 1 base, leaving 11 bases not matched to a gene. The CDR3 spells CSVGGPGGFENTEAFF. The CDR3 DNA follows: TGCAGCGTTGGTGGGCCAGGGGGCTTCGAGAACACTGAAGCTTTCTTT.

V and J are TRBV27 and TRBJ1-6, with D perhaps TRBD1 (5 bases). Germline V gene sequence: CDR1 MNHEY, CDR2 SMNVEV (reference sequence). The CDR3 totals 15 residues. Trimming stripped 5 bases from V and 2 bases from J, with 10 bases between. CDR3 bases: TGTGCCAGCAGTCGGGGGGACGCCTATAATTCACCCCTCCACTTT. Protein: CASSRGDAYNSPLHF.

The chain carries TRBV27 and TRBJ1-3; D remains ambiguous. V lost 0 bases, J lost 4 bases, and 4 bases lay in between. Germline lookup yields CDR1 MNHEY and CDR2 SMNVEV (reference sequence). The CDR3 sequence is 13 residues long. CDR3 loop: CASSLSQGNTIYF. DNA for the CDR3: TGTGCCAGCAGTTTATCGCAGGGAAACACCATATATTTT.

The rearrangement joins TRBV21-1 to TRBJ2-6; the D call of TRBD1 is as the table states it, not checked on the DNA. TRBV21-1 is a recognized pseudogene. This CDR3 comprises 19 residues. The CDR3: CASSKAGVQGGSGANVLTF. The DNA for the CDR3 is TGTGCCAGCAGCAAAGCAGGCGTACAGGGTGGATCTGGGGCCAACGTCCTGACTTTC.

The rearrangement uses TRBV9 and TRBJ2-1; D unclear. This CDR3 comprises 15 residues. The V end was cut by 2 bases, the J end by 3 bases, with 12 bases between. CDR1 is SGDLS and CDR2 is YYNGEE in the germline V gene. The CDR3 here is CASSVGPALYNEQFF. The CDR3 DNA reads TGTGCCAGCAGCGTCGGTCCAGCGCTCTACAATGAGCAGTTCTTC.

The chain joins TRBV27 to TRBJ2-7, with 7 bases identical to TRBD1. The V segment lost 0 bases and the J segment 4 bases; nucleotides outside the gene matches: 3. Germline V gives CDR1 MNHEY, CDR2 SMNVEV (reference sequence). This CDR3 region has 14 residues. Here the CDR3 reads CASSLSNRGYEQYF. CDR3 bases: TGTGCCAGCAGTTTATCGAACAGGGGATACGAGCAGTACTTC.

The rearrangement uses TRBV7-9 and TRBJ2-1; no firm D call. CDR3 size: 11 residues. CDR1 and CDR2 from the germline V gene are SEHNR and FQNEAQ (reference sequence). Trimming pared 10 bases from V and 5 bases from J, leaving 9 bases between. DNA for the CDR3: TGTGCCACACACCGGGACAATGAGCAGTTCTTC. It yields the protein CATHRDNEQFF.

This clone occurred once. The CDR3 loop reads CAWSLAGTDTQYF. CDR3 coding DNA: TGTGCCTGGAGTCTGGCGGGCACAGATACGCAGTATTTT. The rearrangement uses TRBV30 and TRBJ2-3; D gene uncertain. CDR3 length: 13 amino acids. In germline, CDR1 is GTSNPN, CDR2 SVGIG (reference sequence). V was shortened by 2 bases and J by 1 base, with 7 bases between the two germline ends.

The CDR3 loop reads CASSLTHSIDTQYF. CDR3 nucleotides: TGCGCCAGCAGCTTGACCCACAGTATAGATACGCAGTATTTT. This chain connects TRBV5-1 to TRBJ2-3, with D unresolved. This CDR3 spans 14 amino acids. Trimming left V 1 base short and J 5 bases short, with 11 bases between. Germline V CDR1 and CDR2: SGHRS, YFSETQ. Supplemented by reference TRBV5-1 and TRBJ2-3, the full variable domain reads KAGVTQTPRYLIKTRGQQVTLSCSPISGHRSVSWYQQTPGQGLQFLFEYFSETQRNKGNFPGRFSGRQFSNSRSEMNVSTLELGDSALYLCASSLTHSIDTQYFGPGTRLTVL.

The rearrangement joins TRBV30 to TRBJ1-2; 7 bases are shared with TRBD1. CDR1 and CDR2 (germline): GTSNPN, SVGIG (reference sequence). Unmatched junction bases numbered 8, after V lost 3 bases and J lost 4 bases. The CDR3 runs to 14 residues. Written as DNA, the CDR3 is TGTGCCTGGAGAACGACAGGGAGTCTCTATGGCTACACCTTC. Residues: CAWRTTGSLYGYTF.

The V gene is TRBV30, the J gene TRBJ1-4, with 7 bases that match TRBD1. Germline V gene data show CDR1 as GTSNPN and CDR2 as SVGIG (reference sequence). The CDR3 contains 13 residues. With V trimmed by 4 bases and J by 4 bases, 3 bases remained unmatched. CDR3 sequence reads: CAWKDRLNEKLFF. DNA of the CDR3: TGTGCCTGGAAGGACAGGCTTAATGAAAAACTGTTTTTT.

The J gene is TRBJ2-1, the V gene TRBV6-6, with TRBD2 matching 8 bases. The CDR3 contains 16 residues. Germline trimming cut 0 bases from V and 12 bases from J; bases unmatched to any gene: 13. Germline V lookup: CDR1 MNHNY, CDR2 SVGAGI (reference sequence). CDR3: CASSYSKSGSGAWQFF. DNA for the CDR3: TGTGCCAGCAGTTACTCAAAATCGGGTAGCGGGGCTTGGCAGTTCTTC.

The chain has TRBV20-1 and TRBJ1-1, with D unclear. The CDR3 has 12 residues. The V gene lost 3 bases and the J gene lost 4 bases, with 9 bases spanning the gap. Germline V gives CDR1 DFQATT, CDR2 SNEGSKA (reference sequence). The CDR3 protein is CSASSGVTEAFF. The CDR3 DNA reads as TGCAGTGCTAGTAGCGGGGTCACTGAAGCTTTCTTT.

This clone has a single count. The chain employs TRBV6-4 and TRBJ1-2; no clear D. Trimming stripped 2 bases from V and 9 bases from J, with 13 bases between. This CDR3 contains 13 residues. CDR1 MRHNA and CDR2 SNTAGT come from the germline V gene. The CDR3 here is CASSDNGRSSYTF. For the CDR3, the DNA is TGTGCCAGCAGTGACAACGGGAGGTCTAGCTACACCTTC.

The chain joins TRBV6-2 or TRBV6-3 to TRBJ2-3, with 14 bases that match TRBD2. Germline values: CDR1 MNHEY, CDR2 SVGEGT. This CDR3 contains 18 residues. After removal of 6 bases from V and 4 bases from J, the junction contained 12 bases not matched to a gene. CDR3 DNA sequence: TGTGCCAGCAGCCGGGATCCTAGACTAGCGGGAGGGCCAGATACGCAGTATTTT. Its protein is CASSRDPRLAGGPDTQYF.

This clone has just one count. V gene TRBV18 combines with J gene TRBJ1-2, with TRBD1 identical over 9 bases. With V trimmed by 2 bases and J by 2 bases, 6 bases remained unmatched. The germline gives CDR1 KGHSH, CDR2 LQKENI. The length of the CDR3 is 16 residues. CDR3 nucleotides: TGTGCCAGCTCACCATCCGGGACAGGGAGAAACTATGGCTACACCTTC. This gives the protein CASSPSGTGRNYGYTF.